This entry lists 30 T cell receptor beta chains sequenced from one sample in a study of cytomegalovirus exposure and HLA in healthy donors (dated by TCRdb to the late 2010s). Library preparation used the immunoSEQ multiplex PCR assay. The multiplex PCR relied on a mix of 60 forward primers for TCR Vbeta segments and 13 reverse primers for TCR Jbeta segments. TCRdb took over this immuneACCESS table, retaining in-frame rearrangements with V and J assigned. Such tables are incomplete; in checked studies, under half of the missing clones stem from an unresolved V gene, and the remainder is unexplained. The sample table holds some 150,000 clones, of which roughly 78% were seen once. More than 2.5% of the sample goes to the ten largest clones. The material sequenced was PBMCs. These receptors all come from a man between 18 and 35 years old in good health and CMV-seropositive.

The CDR3: CASSQPGPGANVLTF. In nucleotides, the CDR3 is TGTGCCAGCAGTCAGCCAGGGCCTGGGGCCAACGTCCTGACTTTC. The J gene is TRBJ2-6, the V gene TRBV6-5; TRBD1 is a possible D gene (5 bases). The CDR3 consists of 15 residues. V dropped 5 bases and J dropped 2 bases, with 10 bases sitting between them. Germline CDR1 reads MNHEY; CDR2 reads SVGAGI.

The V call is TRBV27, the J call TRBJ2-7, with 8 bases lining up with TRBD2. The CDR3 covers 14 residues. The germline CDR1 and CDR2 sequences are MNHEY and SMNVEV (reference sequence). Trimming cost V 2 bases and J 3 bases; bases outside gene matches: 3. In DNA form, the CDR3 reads TGTGCCAGCAGTTTAAACGGGAGGGTCTACGAGCAGTACTTC. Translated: CASSLNGRVYEQYF.

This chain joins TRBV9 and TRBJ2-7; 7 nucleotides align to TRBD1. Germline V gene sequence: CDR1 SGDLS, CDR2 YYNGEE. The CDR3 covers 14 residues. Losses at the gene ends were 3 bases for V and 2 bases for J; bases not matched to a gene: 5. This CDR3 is CASSARTGTYEQYF. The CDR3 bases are TGTGCCAGCAGCGCCAGGACAGGAACCTACGAGCAGTACTTC.

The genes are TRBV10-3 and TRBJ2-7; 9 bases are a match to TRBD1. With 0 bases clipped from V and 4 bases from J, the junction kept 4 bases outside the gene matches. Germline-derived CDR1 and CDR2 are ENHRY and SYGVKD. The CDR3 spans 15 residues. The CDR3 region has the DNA TGTGCCATCAGTGAGTCTACACAGGGGGCTTACGAGCAGTACTTC. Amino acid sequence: CAISESTQGAYEQYF.

CDR3 loop: CAWKIAGSNQPQHF. The CDR3 region has the DNA TGTGCCTGGAAAATCGCAGGGAGCAATCAGCCCCAGCATTTT. The V and J genes are TRBV30 and TRBJ1-5, with TRBD1 as a possible D gene (5 bases). From germline, CDR1 is GTSNPN and CDR2 SVGIG (reference sequence). Trimming left V 4 bases short and J 1 base short, with 11 bases between. The CDR3 is 14 amino acids.

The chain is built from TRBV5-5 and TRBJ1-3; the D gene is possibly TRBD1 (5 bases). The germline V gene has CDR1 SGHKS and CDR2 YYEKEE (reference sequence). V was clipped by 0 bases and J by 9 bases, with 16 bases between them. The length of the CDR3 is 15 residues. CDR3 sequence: CASSLVSVGQRTIYF. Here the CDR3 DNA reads TGTGCCAGCAGCTTGGTCTCGGTGGGGCAACGCACCATATATTTT.

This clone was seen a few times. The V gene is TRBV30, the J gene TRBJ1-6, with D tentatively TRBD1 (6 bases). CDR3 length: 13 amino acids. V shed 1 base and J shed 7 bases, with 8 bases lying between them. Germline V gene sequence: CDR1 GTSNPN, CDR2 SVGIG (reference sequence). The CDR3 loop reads CAWSEQGNSPLHF. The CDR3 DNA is TGTGCCTGGAGTGAGCAGGGGAATTCACCCCTCCACTTT.

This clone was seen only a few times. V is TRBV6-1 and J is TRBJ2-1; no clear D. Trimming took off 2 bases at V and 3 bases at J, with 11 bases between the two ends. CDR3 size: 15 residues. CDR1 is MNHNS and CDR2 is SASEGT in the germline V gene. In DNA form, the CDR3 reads TGTGCCAGCAGTGAACACCAGTCCCACTACAATGAGCAGTTCTTC. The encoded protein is CASSEHQSHYNEQFF.

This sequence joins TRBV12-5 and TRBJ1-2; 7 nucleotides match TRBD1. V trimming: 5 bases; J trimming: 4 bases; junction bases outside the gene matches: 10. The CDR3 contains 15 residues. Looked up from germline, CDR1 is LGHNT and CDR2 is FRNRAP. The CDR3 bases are TGTGCTAGTGGTCCAACAGGGGCTTACGGCTATGGCTACACCTTC. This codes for CASGPTGAYGYGYTF.

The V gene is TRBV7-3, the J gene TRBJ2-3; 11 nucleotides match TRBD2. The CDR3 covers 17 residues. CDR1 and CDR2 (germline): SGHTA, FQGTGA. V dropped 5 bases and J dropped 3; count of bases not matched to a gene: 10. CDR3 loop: CASSRTSGLAATDTQYF. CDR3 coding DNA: TGTGCCAGCAGCCGAACGTCGGGACTAGCGGCTACAGATACGCAGTATTTT.

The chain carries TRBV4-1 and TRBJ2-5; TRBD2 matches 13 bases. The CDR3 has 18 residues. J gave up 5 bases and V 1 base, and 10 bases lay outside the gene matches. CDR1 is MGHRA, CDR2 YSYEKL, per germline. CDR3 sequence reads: CASSQALGLAGEIETQYF. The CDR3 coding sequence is TGCGCCAGCAGCCAAGCCCTTGGACTAGCGGGAGAAATTGAGACCCAGTACTTC.

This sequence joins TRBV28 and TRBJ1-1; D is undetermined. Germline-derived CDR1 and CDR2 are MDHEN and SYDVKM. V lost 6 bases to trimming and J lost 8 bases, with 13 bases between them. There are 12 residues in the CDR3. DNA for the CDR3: TGTGCCAGCAGCTCCCTCGGGATAGAAGCTTTCTTT. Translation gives CASSSLGIEAFF.

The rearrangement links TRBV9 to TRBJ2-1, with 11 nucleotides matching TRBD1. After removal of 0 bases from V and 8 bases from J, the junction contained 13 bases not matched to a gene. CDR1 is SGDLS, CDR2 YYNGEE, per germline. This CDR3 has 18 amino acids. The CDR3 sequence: CASSVEGWTGGPADEQFF. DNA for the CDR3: TGTGCCAGCAGCGTAGAGGGGTGGACAGGGGGCCCCGCGGATGAGCAGTTCTTC.

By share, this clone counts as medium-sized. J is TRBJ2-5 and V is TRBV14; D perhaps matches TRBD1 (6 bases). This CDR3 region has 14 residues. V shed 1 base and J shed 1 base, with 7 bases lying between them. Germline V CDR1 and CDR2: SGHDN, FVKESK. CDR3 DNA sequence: TGTGCCAGCAGCCAAGGGGACATCCAAGAGACCCAGTACTTC. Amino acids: CASSQGDIQETQYF.

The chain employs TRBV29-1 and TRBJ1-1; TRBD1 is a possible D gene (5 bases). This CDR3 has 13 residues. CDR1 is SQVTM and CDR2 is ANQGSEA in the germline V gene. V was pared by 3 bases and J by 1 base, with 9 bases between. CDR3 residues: CSVEGGTNTEAFF. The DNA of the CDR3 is TGCAGCGTTGAGGGGGGGACGAACACTGAAGCTTTCTTT.

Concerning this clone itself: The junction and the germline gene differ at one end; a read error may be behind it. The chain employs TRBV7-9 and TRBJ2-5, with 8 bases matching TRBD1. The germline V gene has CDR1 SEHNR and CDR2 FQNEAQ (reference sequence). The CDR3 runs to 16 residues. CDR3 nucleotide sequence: TGTTCCAGCAGCGTCCGGGACAGGTCCTTCCAAGAGACCCAGTACTTC. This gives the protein CSSSVRDRSFQETQYF.

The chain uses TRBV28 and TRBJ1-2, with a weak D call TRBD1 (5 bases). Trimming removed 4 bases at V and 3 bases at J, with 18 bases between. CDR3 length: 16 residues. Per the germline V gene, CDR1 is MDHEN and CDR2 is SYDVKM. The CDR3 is CASSSPGGGEDYGYTF. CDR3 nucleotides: TGTGCCAGCAGTTCCCCCGGGGGAGGGGAGGACTATGGCTACACCTTC.

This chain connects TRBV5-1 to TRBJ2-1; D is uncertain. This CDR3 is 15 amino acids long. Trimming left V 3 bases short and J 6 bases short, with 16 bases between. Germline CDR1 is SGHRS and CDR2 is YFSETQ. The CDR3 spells CASSSALPGSNEQFF. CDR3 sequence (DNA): TGCGCCAGCAGCTCTGCTCTTCCGGGTAGCAATGAGCAGTTCTTC.

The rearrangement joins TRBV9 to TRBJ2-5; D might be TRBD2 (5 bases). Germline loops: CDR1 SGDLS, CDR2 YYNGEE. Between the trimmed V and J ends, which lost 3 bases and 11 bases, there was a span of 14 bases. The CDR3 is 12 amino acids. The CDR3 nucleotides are TGTGCCAGCAGCGCCGACCTCGGGGAGCAGTACTTC. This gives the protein CASSADLGEQYF.

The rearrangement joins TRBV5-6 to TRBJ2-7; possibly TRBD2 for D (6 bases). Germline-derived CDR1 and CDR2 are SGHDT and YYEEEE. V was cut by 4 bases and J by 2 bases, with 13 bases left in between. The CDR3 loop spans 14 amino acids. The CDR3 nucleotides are TGTGCCAGCAGCACCACCGGAGGGCCCTACGAGCAGTACTTC. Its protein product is CASSTTGGPYEQYF.

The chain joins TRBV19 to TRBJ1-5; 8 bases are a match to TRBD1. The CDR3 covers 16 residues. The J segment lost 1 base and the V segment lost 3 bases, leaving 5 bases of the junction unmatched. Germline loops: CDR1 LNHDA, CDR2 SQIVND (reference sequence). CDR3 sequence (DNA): TGTGCCAGTAGTATCCCCGACAGGGGAAGCAATCAGCCCCAGCATTTT. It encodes CASSIPDRGSNQPQHF.

CDR3 coding DNA: TGTGCCAGCAGACTTACAGGGTTGAATCAGCCCCAGCATTTT. Its translation: CASRLTGLNQPQHF. V usage is TRBV28 and J usage is TRBJ1-5; TRBD1 might be the D (6 bases). V dropped 6 bases and J dropped 4 bases, with 13 bases sitting between them. The germline V gene has CDR1 MDHEN and CDR2 SYDVKM. This CDR3 region has 14 residues.

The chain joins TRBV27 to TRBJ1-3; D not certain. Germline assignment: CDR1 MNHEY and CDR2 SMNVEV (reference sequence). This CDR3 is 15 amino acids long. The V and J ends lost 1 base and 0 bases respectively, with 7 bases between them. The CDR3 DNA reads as TGTGCCAGCAGTTTATATGGAGTCTCTGGAAACACCATATATTTT. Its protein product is CASSLYGVSGNTIYF.

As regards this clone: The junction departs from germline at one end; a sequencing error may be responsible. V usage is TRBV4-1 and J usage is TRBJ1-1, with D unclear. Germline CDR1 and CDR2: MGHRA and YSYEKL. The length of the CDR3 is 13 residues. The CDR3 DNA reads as TGCGCCGGCAGCCAAGGTCTAGAGGTTTTAGCTTTCTTT. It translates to CAGSQGLEVLAFF.

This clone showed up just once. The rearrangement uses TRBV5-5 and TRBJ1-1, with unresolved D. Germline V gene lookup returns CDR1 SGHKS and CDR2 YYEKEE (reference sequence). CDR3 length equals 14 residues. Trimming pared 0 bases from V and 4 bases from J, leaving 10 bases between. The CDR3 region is CASSLGGSTTEAFF. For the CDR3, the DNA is TGTGCCAGCAGCTTGGGAGGGTCGACCACTGAAGCTTTCTTT.

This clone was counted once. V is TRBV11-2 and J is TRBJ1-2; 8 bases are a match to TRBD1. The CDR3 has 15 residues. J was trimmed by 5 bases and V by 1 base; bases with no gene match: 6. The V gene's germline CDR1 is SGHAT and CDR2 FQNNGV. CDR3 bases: TGTGCCAGCAGCTTAGTTCAGGGGGCGTCTTATGGCTACACCTTC. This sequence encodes CASSLVQGASYGYTF.

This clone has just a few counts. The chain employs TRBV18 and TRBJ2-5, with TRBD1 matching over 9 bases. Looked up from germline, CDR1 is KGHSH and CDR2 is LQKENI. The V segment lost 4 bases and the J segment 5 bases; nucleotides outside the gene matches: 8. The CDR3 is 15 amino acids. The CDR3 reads CASSQRQGGSETQYF. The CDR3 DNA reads TGTGCCAGCTCACAAAGACAGGGGGGAAGTGAGACCCAGTACTTC.

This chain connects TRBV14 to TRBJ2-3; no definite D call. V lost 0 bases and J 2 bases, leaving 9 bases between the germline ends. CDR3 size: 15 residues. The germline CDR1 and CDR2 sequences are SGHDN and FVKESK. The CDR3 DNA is TGTGCCAGCAGCCAAGATTGGAGCATCACAGATACGCAGTATTTT. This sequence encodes CASSQDWSITDTQYF.

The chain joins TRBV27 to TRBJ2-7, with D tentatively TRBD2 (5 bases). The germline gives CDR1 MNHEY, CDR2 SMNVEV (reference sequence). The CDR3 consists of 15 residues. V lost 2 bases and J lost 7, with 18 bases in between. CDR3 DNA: TGTGCCAGCAGTTTAGGGCCTAGCTCCCTGAGGGAGCAGTACTTC. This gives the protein CASSLGPSSLREQYF.

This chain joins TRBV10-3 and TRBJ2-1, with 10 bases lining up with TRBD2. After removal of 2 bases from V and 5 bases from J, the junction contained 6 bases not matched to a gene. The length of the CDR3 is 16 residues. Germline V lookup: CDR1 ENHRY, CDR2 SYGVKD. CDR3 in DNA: TGTGCCATCAGTGAGGAGCTCCTAGCGGGAGACAATGAGCAGTTCTTC. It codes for CAISEELLAGDNEQFF.